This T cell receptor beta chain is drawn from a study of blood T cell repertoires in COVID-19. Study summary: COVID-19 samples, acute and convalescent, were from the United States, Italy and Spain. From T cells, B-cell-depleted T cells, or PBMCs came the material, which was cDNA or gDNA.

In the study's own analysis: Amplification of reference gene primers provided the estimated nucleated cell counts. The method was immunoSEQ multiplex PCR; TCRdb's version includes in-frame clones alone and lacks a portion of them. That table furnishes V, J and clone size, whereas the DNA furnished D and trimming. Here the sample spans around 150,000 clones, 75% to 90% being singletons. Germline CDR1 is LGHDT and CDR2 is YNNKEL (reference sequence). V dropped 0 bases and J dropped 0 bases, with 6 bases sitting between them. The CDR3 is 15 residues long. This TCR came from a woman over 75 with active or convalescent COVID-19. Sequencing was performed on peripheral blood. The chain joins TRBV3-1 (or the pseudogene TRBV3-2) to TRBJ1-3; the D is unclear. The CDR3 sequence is CASSQERFSGNTIYF. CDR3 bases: TGTGCCAGCAGCCAAGAGAGGTTCTCTGGAAACACCATATATTTT.